This T cell receptor (beta chain) was found in a study of vaccination and CD4 T cells after COVID-19. In the study overall: Convalescent individuals numbered four females and six males, two being Hispanic.

With regard to this clonotype: Its matching antigen is unknown.

Cultured CD4+ T-cell DNA underwent Oncomine TCR Beta short-read sequencing. Genomic DNA extraction was carried out from cultured CD4+ T cells. TCRdb processed the PCR reads anew with MiXCR; each CDR3 protein has one entry. The data contain 7,000 to 10,000 distinct CDR3 sequences, 45% to 50% of them seen just once; the ten biggest clones take up approximately 19%. The treatment denotes: roughly nine-day PBMC culture with coronavirus spike peptide pools or control peptides (ViraFEST assay). The collection of CD4+ T cells from the unexposed donor took place before the COVID-19 pandemic (2011-2018). Half the growth medium was swapped for new IL-2 medium on days 3 and 7. Trimming shortened V by 0 bases and J by 7 bases, and 8 bases separated the two germline ends. The germline V gene encodes CDR1 SGHNT and CDR2 YYREEE (reference sequence). The CDR3 covers 14 residues.

V usage is TRBV5-4 and J usage is TRBJ1-6; no reliable D call. The receptor was derived from a human donor in good health. The sequenced material came from CD4+ T cells from blood, cultured in vitro. The CDR3 spells CASSLDGGNSPLHF. CDR3 nucleotides: TGTGCCAGCAGCTTGGACGGAGGGAATTCACCCCTCCACTTT.